Below, 5 T cell receptor beta chains from the same sample are listed, as sequenced in a study of blood T cell repertoires in COVID-19. Libraries were prepared by immunoSEQ multiplex PCR; TCRdb keeps only in-frame clonotypes and omits some of them. The sample shows some 90,000 clones, around 72% of them seen only once. The sequenced sample consisted of peripheral blood. These receptors were collected from a woman aged 55-70 years in a cohort sampled during active or convalescent COVID-19.

V usage is TRBV10-1 and J usage is TRBJ2-7, with D maybe TRBD1 (5 bases). The CDR3 covers 15 residues. Trimming left V 0 bases short and J 5 bases short, with 14 bases between. CDR1 is WNHNN, CDR2 SYGVQD, per germline (reference sequence). DNA for the CDR3: TGCGCCAGCAGTGAGTCCGTTGCAGGGCTCAACGAGCAGTACTTC. Residues: CASSESVAGLNEQYF.

V usage is TRBV12-3 or TRBV12-4 and J usage is TRBJ2-1; 7 positions match TRBD2. V trimming: 3 bases; J trimming: 14 bases; junction bases outside the gene matches: 10. This CDR3 comprises 13 residues. The CDR3 spells CASSLSQGGVEFF. As DNA, the CDR3 is TGTGCCAGCAGTTTGTCGCAGGGAGGGGTGGAGTTCTTC.

The chain employs TRBV6-1 and TRBJ1-1, with D uncertain. CDR3 length equals 16 residues. In germline, CDR1 is MNHNS, CDR2 SASEGT. V was clipped by 1 base and J by 4 bases, with 16 bases between them. The CDR3 DNA follows: TGTGCCAGCAGTGAAGGAGGAGCCATTCTCAGCACTGAAGCTTTCTTT. The encoded protein is CASSEGGAILSTEAFF.

The CDR3 loop reads CASRRSVGDGDGYTF. The CDR3 DNA is TGCGCCAGCAGAAGAAGTGTAGGTGATGGAGATGGCTACACCTTC. The chain joins TRBV4-1 to TRBJ1-2; no clear D gene. V dropped 6 bases and J dropped 6 bases, with 20 bases sitting between them. CDR1 is MGHRA, CDR2 YSYEKL, per germline. This CDR3 spans 15 amino acids.

V gene TRBV4-3 combines with J gene TRBJ2-2, with D unclear. The CDR3 spans 14 residues. Germline loops: CDR1 LGHNA, CDR2 YSLEER. V lost 1 base and J 1 base, leaving 4 bases between the germline ends. The CDR3 coding sequence is TGCGCCAGCAGCCAAGTTATGAACACCGGGGAGCTGTTTTTT. Its protein product is CASSQVMNTGELFF.